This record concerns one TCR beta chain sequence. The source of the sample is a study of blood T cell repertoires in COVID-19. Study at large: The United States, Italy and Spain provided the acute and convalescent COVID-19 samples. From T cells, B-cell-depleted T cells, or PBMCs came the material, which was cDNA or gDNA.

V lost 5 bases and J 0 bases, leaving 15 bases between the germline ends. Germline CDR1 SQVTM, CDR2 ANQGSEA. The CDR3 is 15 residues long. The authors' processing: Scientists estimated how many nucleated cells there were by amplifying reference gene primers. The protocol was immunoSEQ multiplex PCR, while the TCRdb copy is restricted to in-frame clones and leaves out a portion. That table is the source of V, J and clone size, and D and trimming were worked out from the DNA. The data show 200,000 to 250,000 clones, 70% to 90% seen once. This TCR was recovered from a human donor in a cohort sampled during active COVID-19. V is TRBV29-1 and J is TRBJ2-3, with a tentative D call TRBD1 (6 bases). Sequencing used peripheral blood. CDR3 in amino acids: CSVRVSGVSTDTQYF. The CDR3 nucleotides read TGCAGCGTTCGGGTCTCAGGGGTGAGCACAGATACGCAGTATTTT.